The entry below gives a single T cell receptor (beta chain) sequence along with its context. This sample was taken from a study of T cell changes during pregnancy in multiple sclerosis. The protocol was immunoSEQ multiplex PCR, while the TCRdb copy is restricted to in-frame clones and leaves out a portion. The table shows roughly 58,000 clones, with around 92% occurring only once. Unmatched junction bases numbered 10, after V lost 2 bases and J lost 14 bases. The germline CDR1 and CDR2 sequences are SGHDN and FVKESK. The CDR3 extends over 13 amino acids. This clonotype was sampled from a female donor in good health, enrolled as a control in a pregnancy study. This specimen consisted of CD4+ T cells from peripheral blood mononuclear cells, obtained after pregnancy. V is TRBV14 and J is TRBJ2-5; 8 bases map to TRBD1. The CDR3 region has the DNA TGTGCCAGCAGCCAAAAAGCCGGGACAGGAAAATACTTC. Translation gives CASSQKAGTGKYF.